This TCR beta chain is from a study of persistence of HIV-infected CD4 T cells. Note on this clone: Its antigen is as yet unknown.

The immunoSEQ assay was version 4, run in survey mode. The data were produced by immunoSEQ multiplex PCR, yet TCRdb's version contains in-frame clones alone and is incomplete. Here the sample spans about 43,000 clones, 70% to 80% being singletons. An overlapping HIV-1 Gag peptide pool stimulated these cells at 0.95 to 1 ug/peptide/mL. CD40L/CD69 double-negative CD45RO-high memory CD4+ T cells were collected. Donors had CD4+ T cell counts above 400 cells/uL and were CMV-seropositive. This CDR3 spans 14 amino acids. V dropped 5 bases and J dropped 8 bases, with 21 bases sitting between them. The germline V gene has CDR1 GTSNPN and CDR2 SVGIG (reference sequence).

This specimen consisted of CD4+ T cells sorted from PBMCs after approximately 19-hour stimulation, obtained from a patient who received antiretroviral therapy. This clonotype originated in an adult man with HIV who was CMV-seropositive. The chain combines TRBV30 with TRBJ1-2, with D unresolved. CDR3 nucleotides: TGTGCCTGGGTTAAACCGGTCGTACGTCACGGCTACACCTTC. Amino acid sequence: CAWVKPVVRHGYTF. The complete variable domain, with remaining parts taken from reference TRBV30 and TRBJ1-2, reads SQTIHQWPATLVQPVGSPLSLECTVEGTSNPNLYWYRQAAGRGLQLLFYSVGIGQISSEVPQNLSASRPQDRQFILSSKKLLLSDSGFYLCAWVKPVVRHGYTFGSGTRLTVV.